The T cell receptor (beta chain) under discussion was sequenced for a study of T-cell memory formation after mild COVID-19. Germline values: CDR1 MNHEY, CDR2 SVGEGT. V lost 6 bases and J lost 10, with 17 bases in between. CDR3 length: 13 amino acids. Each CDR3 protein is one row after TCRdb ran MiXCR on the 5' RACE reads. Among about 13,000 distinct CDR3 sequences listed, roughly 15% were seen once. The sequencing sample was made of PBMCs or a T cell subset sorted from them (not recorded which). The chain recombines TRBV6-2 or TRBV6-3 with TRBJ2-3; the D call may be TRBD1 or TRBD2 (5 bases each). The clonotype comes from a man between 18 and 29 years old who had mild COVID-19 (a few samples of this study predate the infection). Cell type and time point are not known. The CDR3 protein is CASSYPPEGSQYF. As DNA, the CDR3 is TGTGCCAGCAGCTACCCTCCAGAGGGGTCGCAGTATTTT.